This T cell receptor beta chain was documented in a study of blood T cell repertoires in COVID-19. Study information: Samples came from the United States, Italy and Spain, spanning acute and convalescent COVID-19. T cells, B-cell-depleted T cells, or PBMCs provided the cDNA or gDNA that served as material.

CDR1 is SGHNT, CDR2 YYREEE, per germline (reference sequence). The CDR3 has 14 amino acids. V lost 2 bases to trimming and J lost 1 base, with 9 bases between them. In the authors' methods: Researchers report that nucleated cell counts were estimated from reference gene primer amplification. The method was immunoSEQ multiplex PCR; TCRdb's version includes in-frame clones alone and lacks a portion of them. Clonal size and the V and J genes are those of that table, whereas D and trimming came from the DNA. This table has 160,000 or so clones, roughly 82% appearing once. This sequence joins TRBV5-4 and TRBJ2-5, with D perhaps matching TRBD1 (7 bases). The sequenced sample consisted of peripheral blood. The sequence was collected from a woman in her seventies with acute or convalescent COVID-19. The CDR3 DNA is TGTGCCAGCAGCTTCAGGGGGGCCCAAGAGACCCAGTACTTC. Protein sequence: CASSFRGAQETQYF.